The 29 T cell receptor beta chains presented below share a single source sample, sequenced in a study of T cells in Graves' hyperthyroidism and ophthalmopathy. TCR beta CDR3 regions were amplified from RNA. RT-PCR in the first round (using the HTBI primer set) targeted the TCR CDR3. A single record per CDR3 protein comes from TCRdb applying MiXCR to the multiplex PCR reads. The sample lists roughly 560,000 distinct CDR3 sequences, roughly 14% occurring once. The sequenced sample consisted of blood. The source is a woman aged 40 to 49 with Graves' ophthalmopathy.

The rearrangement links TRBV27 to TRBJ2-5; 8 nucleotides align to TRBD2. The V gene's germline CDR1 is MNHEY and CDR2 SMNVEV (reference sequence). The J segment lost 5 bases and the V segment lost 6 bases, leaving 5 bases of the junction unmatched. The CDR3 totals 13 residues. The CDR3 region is CASRRGAGETQYF. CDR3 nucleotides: TGTGCCAGCAGGCGGGGGGCCGGGGAGACCCAGTACTTC.

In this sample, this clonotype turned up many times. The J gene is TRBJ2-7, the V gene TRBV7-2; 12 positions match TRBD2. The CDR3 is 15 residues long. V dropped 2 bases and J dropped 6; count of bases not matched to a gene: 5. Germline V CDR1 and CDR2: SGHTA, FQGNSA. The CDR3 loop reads CASSLRLAGDGEQYF. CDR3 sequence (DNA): TGTGCCAGCAGCTTAAGACTAGCGGGAGACGGCGAGCAGTACTTC.

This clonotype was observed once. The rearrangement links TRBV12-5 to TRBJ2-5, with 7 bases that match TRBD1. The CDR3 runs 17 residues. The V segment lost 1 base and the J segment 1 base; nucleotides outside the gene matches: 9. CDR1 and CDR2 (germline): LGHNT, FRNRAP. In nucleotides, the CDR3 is TGTGCTAGTGGTTTGGAAGACACGACAGGGTTCCAAGAGACCCAGTACTTC. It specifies CASGLEDTTGFQETQYF.

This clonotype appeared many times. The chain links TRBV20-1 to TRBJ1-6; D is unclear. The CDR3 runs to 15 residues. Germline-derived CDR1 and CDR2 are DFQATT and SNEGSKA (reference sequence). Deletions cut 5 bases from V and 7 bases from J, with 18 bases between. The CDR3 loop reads CSAQYSAVWNSPLHF. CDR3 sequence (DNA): TGCAGTGCTCAATATTCAGCTGTATGGAATTCACCCCTCCACTTT.

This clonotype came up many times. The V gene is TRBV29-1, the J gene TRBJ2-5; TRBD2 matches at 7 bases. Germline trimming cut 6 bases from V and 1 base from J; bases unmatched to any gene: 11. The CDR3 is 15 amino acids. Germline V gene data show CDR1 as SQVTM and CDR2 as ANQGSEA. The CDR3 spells CSVGGKTGLQETQYF. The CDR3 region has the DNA TGCAGCGTGGGAGGGAAAACAGGACTCCAAGAGACCCAGTACTTC.

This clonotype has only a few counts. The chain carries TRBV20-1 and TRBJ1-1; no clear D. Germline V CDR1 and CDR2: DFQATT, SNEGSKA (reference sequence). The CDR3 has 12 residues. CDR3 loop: CSPRRDDTEAFF. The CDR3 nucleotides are TGCAGCCCCAGGAGAGACGACACTGAAGCTTTCTTT.

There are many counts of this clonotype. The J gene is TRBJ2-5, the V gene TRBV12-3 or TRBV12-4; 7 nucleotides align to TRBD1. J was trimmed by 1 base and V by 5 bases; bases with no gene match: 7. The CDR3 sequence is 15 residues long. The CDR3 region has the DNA TGTGCCAGCAGTGTCTTACAGGGGCCCCAAGAGACCCAGTACTTC. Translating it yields CASSVLQGPQETQYF.

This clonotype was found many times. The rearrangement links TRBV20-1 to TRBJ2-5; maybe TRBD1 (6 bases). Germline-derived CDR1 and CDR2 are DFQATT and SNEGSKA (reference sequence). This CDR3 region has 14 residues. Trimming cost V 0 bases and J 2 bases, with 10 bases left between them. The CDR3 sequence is CSARDDRLQETQYF. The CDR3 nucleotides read TGCAGTGCTAGAGATGACAGGCTTCAAGAGACCCAGTACTTC.

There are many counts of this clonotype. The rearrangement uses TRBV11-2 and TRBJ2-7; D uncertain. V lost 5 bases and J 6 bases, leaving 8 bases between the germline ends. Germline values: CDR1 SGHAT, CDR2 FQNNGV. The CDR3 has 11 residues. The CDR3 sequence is CASSTTIEQYF. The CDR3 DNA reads TGTGCCAGCAGCACTACGATCGAGCAGTACTTC.

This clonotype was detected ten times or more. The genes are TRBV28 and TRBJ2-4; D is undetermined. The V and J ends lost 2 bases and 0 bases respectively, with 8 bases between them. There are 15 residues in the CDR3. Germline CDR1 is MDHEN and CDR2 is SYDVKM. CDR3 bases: TGTGCCAGCAGTTTACCAGGCCTAGCCAAAAACATTCAGTACTTC. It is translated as CASSLPGLAKNIQYF. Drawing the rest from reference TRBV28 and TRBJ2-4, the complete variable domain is DVKVTQSSRYLVKRTGEKVFLECVQDMDHENMFWYRQDPGLGLRLIYFSYDVKMKEKGDIPEGYSVSREKKERFSLILESASTNQTSMYLCASSLPGLAKNIQYFGAGTRLSVL.

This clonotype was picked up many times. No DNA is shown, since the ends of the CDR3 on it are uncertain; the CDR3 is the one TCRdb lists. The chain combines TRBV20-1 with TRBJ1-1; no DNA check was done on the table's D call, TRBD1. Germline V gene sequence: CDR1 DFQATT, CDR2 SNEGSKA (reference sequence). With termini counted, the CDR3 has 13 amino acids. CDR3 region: CSASLERDTEAFF.

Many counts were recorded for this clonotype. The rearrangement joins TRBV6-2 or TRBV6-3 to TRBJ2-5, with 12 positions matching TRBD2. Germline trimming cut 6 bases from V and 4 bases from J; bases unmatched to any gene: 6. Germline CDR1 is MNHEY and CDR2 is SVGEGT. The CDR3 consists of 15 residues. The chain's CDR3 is CASSPMTSGRETQYF. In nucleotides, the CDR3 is TGTGCCAGCAGCCCAATGACTAGCGGGAGAGAGACCCAGTACTTC.

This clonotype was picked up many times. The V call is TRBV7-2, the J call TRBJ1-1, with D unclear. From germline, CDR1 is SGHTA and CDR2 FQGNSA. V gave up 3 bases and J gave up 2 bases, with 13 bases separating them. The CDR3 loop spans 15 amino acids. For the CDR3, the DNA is TGTGCCAGCAGCTTTATTCCGGGAGAAAACACTGAAGCTTTCTTT. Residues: CASSFIPGENTEAFF.

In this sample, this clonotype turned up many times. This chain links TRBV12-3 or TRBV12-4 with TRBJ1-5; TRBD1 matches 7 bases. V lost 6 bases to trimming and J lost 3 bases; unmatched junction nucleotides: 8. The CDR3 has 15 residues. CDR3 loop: CASSSGTVLNQPQHF. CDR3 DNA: TGTGCCAGCAGCTCCGGGACAGTACTCAATCAGCCCCAGCATTTT.

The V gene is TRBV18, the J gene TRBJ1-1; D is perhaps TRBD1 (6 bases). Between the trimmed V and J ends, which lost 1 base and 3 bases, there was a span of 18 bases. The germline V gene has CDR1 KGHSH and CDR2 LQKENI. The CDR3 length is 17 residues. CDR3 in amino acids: CASSPRPLEGVYTEAFF. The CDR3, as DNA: TGTGCCAGCTCACCACGGCCCCTTGAGGGGGTTTACACTGAAGCTTTCTTT.

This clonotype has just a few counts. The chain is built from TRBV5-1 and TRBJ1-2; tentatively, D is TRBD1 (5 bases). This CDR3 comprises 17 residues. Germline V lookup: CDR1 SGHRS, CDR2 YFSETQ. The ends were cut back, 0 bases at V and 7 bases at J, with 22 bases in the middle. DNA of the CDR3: TGCGCCAGCAGCTTGGCAGGGCCCCAGCTGAACTATCGTGGCTACACCTTC. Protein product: CASSLAGPQLNYRGYTF.

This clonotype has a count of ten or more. CDR3: CASSEYAGMNTEAFF. Written as DNA, the CDR3 is TGCGCCAGCAGTGAGTACGCAGGAATGAACACTGAAGCTTTCTTT. The chain carries TRBV10-2 and TRBJ1-1; D uncertain. Trimming took off 1 base at V and 0 bases at J, with 9 bases between the two ends. Germline loops: CDR1 WSHSY, CDR2 SAAADI. The CDR3 has 15 amino acids.

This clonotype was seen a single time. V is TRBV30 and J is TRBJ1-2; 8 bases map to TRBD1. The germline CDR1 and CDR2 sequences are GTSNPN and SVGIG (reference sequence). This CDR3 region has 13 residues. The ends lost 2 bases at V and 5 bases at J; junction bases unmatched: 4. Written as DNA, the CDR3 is TGTGCCTGGAGTATCGGACAGGGTTATGGCTACACCTTC. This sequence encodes CAWSIGQGYGYTF.

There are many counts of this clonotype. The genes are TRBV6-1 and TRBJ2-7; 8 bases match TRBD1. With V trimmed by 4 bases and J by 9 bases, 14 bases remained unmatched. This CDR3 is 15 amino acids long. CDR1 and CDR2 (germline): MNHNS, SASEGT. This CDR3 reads CASSGTGTGPLRQYF. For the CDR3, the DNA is TGTGCCAGCAGTGGAACCGGGACAGGCCCTTTAAGGCAGTACTTC.

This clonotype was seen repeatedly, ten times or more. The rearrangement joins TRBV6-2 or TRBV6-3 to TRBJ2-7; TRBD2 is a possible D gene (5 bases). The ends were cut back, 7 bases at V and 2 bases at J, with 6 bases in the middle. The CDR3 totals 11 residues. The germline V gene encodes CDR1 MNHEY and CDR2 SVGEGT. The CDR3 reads CASMEAYEQYF. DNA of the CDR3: TGTGCCAGCATGGAGGCCTACGAGCAGTACTTC.

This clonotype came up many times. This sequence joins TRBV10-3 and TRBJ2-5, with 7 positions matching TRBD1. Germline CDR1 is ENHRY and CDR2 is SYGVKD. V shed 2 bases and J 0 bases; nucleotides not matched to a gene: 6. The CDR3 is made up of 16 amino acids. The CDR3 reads CAISEADRKYQETQYF. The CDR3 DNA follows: TGTGCCATCAGTGAGGCGGACAGGAAGTACCAAGAGACCCAGTACTTC.

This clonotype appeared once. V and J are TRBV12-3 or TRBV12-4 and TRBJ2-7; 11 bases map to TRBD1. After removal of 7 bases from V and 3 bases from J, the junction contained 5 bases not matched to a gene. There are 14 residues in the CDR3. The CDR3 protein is CASTGDRGSYEQYF. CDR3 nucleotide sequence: TGTGCCAGCACCGGGGACAGGGGGAGCTACGAGCAGTACTTC.

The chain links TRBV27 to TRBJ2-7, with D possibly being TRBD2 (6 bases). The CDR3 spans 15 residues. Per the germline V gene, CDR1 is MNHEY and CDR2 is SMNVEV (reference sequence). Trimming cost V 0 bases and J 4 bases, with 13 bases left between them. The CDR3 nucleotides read TGTGCCAGCAGTTTATCGAAACCCGGAGGGTACGAGCAGTACTTC. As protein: CASSLSKPGGYEQYF.

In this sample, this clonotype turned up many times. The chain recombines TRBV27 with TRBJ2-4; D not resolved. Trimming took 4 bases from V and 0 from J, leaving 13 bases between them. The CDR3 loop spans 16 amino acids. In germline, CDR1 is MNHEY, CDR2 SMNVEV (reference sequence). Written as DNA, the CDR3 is TGTGCCAGCAGTTCCCTTAGGGCCCTAGCCAAAAACATTCAGTACTTC. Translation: CASSSLRALAKNIQYF.

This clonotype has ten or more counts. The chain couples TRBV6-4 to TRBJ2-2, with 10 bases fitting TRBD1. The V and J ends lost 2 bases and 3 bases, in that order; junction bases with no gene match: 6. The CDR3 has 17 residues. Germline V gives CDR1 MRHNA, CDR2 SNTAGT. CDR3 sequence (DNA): TGTGCCAGCAGTGACGGGACAGGGGTGGGGGACACCGGGGAGCTGTTTTTT. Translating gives CASSDGTGVGDTGELFF.

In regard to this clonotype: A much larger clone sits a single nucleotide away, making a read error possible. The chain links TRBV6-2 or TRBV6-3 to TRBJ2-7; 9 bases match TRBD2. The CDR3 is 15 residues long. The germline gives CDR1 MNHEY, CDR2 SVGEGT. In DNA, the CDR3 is TGTGCCAGCAGTTTTGGCGGGAGGGCCCTCTACGAGCAGCACTTC. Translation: CASSFGGRALYEQHF.

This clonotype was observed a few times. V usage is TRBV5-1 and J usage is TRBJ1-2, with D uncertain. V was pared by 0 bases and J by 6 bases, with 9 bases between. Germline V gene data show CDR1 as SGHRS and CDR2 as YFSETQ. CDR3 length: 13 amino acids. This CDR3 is CASSLATLDGYTF. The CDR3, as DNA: TGCGCCAGCAGCTTGGCCACACTTGATGGCTACACCTTC.

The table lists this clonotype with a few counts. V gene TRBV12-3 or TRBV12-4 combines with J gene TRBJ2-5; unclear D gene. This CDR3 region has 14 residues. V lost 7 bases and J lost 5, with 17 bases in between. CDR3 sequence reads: CASTHELGKETQYF. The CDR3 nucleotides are TGTGCCAGCACCCACGAGTTAGGGAAGGAGACCCAGTACTTC.

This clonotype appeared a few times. The CDR3 protein is CASSQERTQTYEQYF. CDR3 bases: TGCGCCAGCAGCCAAGAAAGGACACAGACCTACGAGCAGTACTTC. The gene calls are TRBV4-1 and TRBJ2-7; maybe TRBD1 (5 bases). CDR3 length equals 15 residues. The germline gives CDR1 MGHRA, CDR2 YSYEKL. Between the trimmed V and J ends, which lost 0 bases and 2 bases, there was a span of 11 bases.